The 32 T cell receptor beta chains below come from one sample, sequenced in a study of cytomegalovirus exposure and HLA in healthy donors. The PCR employed 60 Vbeta primers together with 13 Jbeta primers. TCRdb's table, derived via immunoSEQ multiplex PCR, lists solely in-frame clones and lacks some. The sample lists approximately 90,000 clones; over 60% were seen once. Input material: PBMCs. These receptors came from a man between 40 and 49 years old in good health and CMV-seronegative.

This clone was counted a few times. V is TRBV2 and J is TRBJ2-3, with 8 bases lining up with TRBD1. CDR1 and CDR2 (germline): SNHLY, FYNNEI. This CDR3 spans 16 amino acids. The trim removed 6 bases at V and 2 bases at J, leaving 10 bases unmatched. The CDR3 nucleotides are TGTGCCAGCAGGAACGGACAGGGTCTGGCCACAGATACGCAGTATTTT. This sequence encodes CASRNGQGLATDTQYF. Together with reference TRBV2 and TRBJ2-3, the CDR3 gives the full variable domain: EPEVTQTPSHQVTQMGQEVILRCVPISNHLYFYWYRQILGQKVEFLVSFYNNEISEKSEIFDDQFSVERPDGSNFTLKIRSTKLEDSAMYFCASRNGQGLATDTQYFGPGTRLTVL.

The gene calls are TRBV6-1 and TRBJ2-7; 8 bases map to TRBD1. With V trimmed by 8 bases and J by 7 bases, 10 bases remained unmatched. Germline lookup yields CDR1 MNHNS and CDR2 SASEGT. This CDR3 comprises 13 residues. CDR3 bases: TGTGCCAGCCCTGGACAGGGATCGTGTGAGCAGTACTTC. Translating gives CASPGQGSCEQYF.

The gene calls are TRBV27 and TRBJ1-2, with 8 positions matching TRBD1. Germline V lookup: CDR1 MNHEY, CDR2 SMNVEV (reference sequence). The V segment lost 5 bases and the J segment 1 base; nucleotides outside the gene matches: 3. This CDR3 is 14 amino acids long. The CDR3, as DNA: TGTGCCAGCAGTACGACAGGGGTTAACTATGGCTACACCTTC. Translation gives CASSTTGVNYGYTF.

The chain uses TRBV4-1 and TRBJ1-2; 7 nucleotides line up with TRBD1. The length of the CDR3 is 16 residues. With V trimmed by 1 base and J by 7 bases, 12 bases remained unmatched. The germline V gene has CDR1 MGHRA and CDR2 YSYEKL. CDR3 region: CASSQGGYGGGLGYTF. CDR3 bases: TGCGCCAGCAGCCAAGGAGGTTATGGAGGGGGCCTTGGCTACACCTTC.

The V call is TRBV25-1, the J call TRBJ1-6, with a weak D call TRBD1 (6 bases). This CDR3 has 16 amino acids. Per the germline V gene, CDR1 is MGHDK and CDR2 is SYGVNS. Trimming removed 2 bases at V and 7 bases at J, with 15 bases between. DNA of the CDR3: TGTGCCAGCAGTGAACTCGGAACAGGGATCAATTCACCCCTCCACTTT. Its translation: CASSELGTGINSPLHF. Full variable domain (remainder filled in from reference TRBV25-1 and TRBJ1-6): EADIYQTPRYLVIGTGKKITLECSQTMGHDKMYWYQQDPGMELHLIHYSYGVNSTEKGDLSSESTVSRIRTEHFPLTLESARPSHTSQYLCASSELGTGINSPLHFGNGTRLTVT.

This rearrangement joins TRBV2 to TRBJ1-1; 7 bases line up with TRBD1. In germline, CDR1 is SNHLY, CDR2 FYNNEI. The CDR3 extends over 15 amino acids. The trim removed 8 bases at V and 0 bases at J, leaving 9 bases unmatched. The CDR3: CASLNRDSMNTEAFF. CDR3 coding DNA: TGTGCCAGCTTGAACCGGGACAGCATGAACACTGAAGCTTTCTTT.

The V gene is TRBV7-9, the J gene TRBJ2-3, with D possibly TRBD1 on 5 matching bases. CDR3 length equals 12 residues. Germline V lookup: CDR1 SEHNR, CDR2 FQNEAQ (reference sequence). The CDR3 DNA reads TGTTCCTCCTCAGGGCTCGCAGATACGCAGTATTTT. This sequence encodes CSSSGLADTQYF.

The gene calls are TRBV6-1 and TRBJ2-2, with D possibly matching TRBD1 (5 bases). The V and J ends lost 1 base and 6 bases respectively, with 9 bases between them. This CDR3 contains 14 residues. Germline V gene lookup returns CDR1 MNHNS and CDR2 SASEGT. CDR3 amino acids: CASSEGARAGELFF. The CDR3 nucleotides are TGTGCCAGCAGTGAAGGGGCCAGGGCCGGGGAGCTGTTTTTT.

The rearrangement links TRBV10-3 to TRBJ2-7; 9 bases are shared with TRBD1. CDR1 and CDR2 (germline): ENHRY, SYGVKD. CDR3 size: 15 residues. The V gene end was trimmed by 3 bases and the J gene end by 2 bases; junction bases not matched to a gene: 5. CDR3 sequence (DNA): TGTGCCATCAGTGACCAAGGGACAGGGACCTACGAGCAGTACTTC. It translates to CAISDQGTGTYEQYF.

This clone was observed a handful of times. The chain joins TRBV5-8 to TRBJ2-5; 10 positions agree with TRBD1. The germline CDR1 and CDR2 sequences are SGHTS and YDEGEE. The CDR3 extends over 15 amino acids. The J segment lost 5 bases and the V segment lost 1 base, leaving 5 bases of the junction unmatched. CDR3 amino acids: CASSLRTGGVETQYF. The CDR3 DNA sequence: TGTGCCAGCAGCTTGAGGACAGGGGGAGTGGAGACCCAGTACTTC.

DNA for the CDR3: TGTGCCAGCAGCGCCCGACAGGGGGCGTTTTTGTATGGCTACACCTTC. Translated, it gives CASSARQGAFLYGYTF. The rearrangement joins TRBV9 to TRBJ1-2; TRBD1 agrees at 10 bases. Germline V gene sequence: CDR1 SGDLS, CDR2 YYNGEE. V was clipped by 3 bases and J by 5 bases; unmatched bases: 10. CDR3 length equals 16 residues. Looking up the rest from reference TRBV9 and TRBJ1-2 gives the full variable domain: DSGVTQTPKHLITATGQRVTLRCSPRSGDLSVYWYQQSLDQGLQFLIQYYNGEERAKGNILERFSAQQFPDLHSELNLSSLELGDSALYFCASSARQGAFLYGYTFGSGTRLTVV.

J is TRBJ1-1 and V is TRBV4-1, with unresolved D. Germline V gene lookup returns CDR1 MGHRA and CDR2 YSYEKL. CDR3 length: 11 residues. Trimming pared 3 bases from V and 6 bases from J, leaving 5 bases between. CDR3 coding DNA: TGCGCCAGCAGCCAGAGGTCTGAAGCTTTCTTT. Its protein is CASSQRSEAFF.

This rearrangement joins TRBV28 to TRBJ1-1, with 10 bases aligning to TRBD1. Trimming removed 6 bases from V and 5 bases from J; junction bases left unmatched: 6. Germline V CDR1 and CDR2: MDHEN, SYDVKM. CDR3 size: 14 residues. CDR3 amino acids: CASREDRGGTEAFF. The CDR3, as DNA: TGTGCCAGCAGAGAGGACAGGGGGGGAACTGAAGCTTTCTTT.

The CDR3 reads CASSQGSGASGNEQFF. As DNA, the CDR3 is TGTGCCAGCAGCCAAGGCAGCGGGGCCTCGGGGAATGAGCAGTTCTTC. The chain combines TRBV11-2 with TRBJ2-1, with 7 bases identical to TRBD2. J lost 7 bases, V lost 5 bases, and 14 bases had no gene match. The CDR3 sequence is 16 residues long. Germline CDR1 SGHAT, CDR2 FQNNGV. The full variable domain, completed using reference TRBV11-2 and TRBJ2-1, is EAGVAQSPRYKIIEKRQSVAFWCNPISGHATLYWYQQILGQGPKLLIQFQNNGVVDDSQLPKDRFSAERLKGVDSTLKIQPAKLEDSAVYLCASSQGSGASGNEQFFGPGTRLTVL.

V is TRBV6-5 and J is TRBJ2-1; 7 bases line up with TRBD1. V lost 4 bases and J lost 4; bases outside the gene matches: 7. CDR3 size: 15 residues. Germline CDR1 is MNHEY and CDR2 is SVGAGI. The DNA for the CDR3 is TGTGCCAGCAGTTCCCACAGGGGTCCTTACAATGAGCAGTTCTTC. Translating gives CASSSHRGPYNEQFF.

The chain uses TRBV19 and TRBJ2-1, with D possibly matching TRBD1 (5 bases). The V end lost 5 bases, the J end lost 5 bases, and 25 bases lay between the germline ends. The CDR3 has 18 residues. The germline V gene encodes CDR1 LNHDA and CDR2 SQIVND (reference sequence). DNA for the CDR3: TGTGCCAGTAGTTCGTGGGATTGGACACATGGTCCAGACAATGAGCAGTTCTTC. Protein sequence: CASSSWDWTHGPDNEQFF.

V usage is TRBV11-1 and J usage is TRBJ2-1; TRBD2 matches 13 bases. The CDR3 runs to 17 residues. V shed 8 bases, J shed 0 bases, and the junction held 7 bases outside the gene matches. Germline V gene data show CDR1 as SGHAT and CDR2 as FQDESV (reference sequence). Written as DNA, the CDR3 is TGTGCCAGCGGTAGGACTAGCGGGGGACCCTCCTACAATGAGCAGTTCTTC. This translates into CASGRTSGGPSYNEQFF.

The rearrangement joins TRBV7-2 to TRBJ1-3; D is unclear. Germline-derived CDR1 and CDR2 are SGHTA and FQGNSA. The CDR3 runs 14 residues. Trimming cost V 1 base and J 4 bases, with 8 bases left between them. The CDR3 bases are TGTGCCAGCAGCTTAGGTTCGCGAGGAAACACCATATATTTT. This encodes CASSLGSRGNTIYF.

The CDR3 nucleotides read TGTGCCAGCAGCCAAGATCGCTACGAGCAGTACTTC. It encodes CASSQDRYEQYF. V is TRBV4-2 and J is TRBJ2-7; D remains ambiguous. CDR1 LGHNA and CDR2 YNFKEQ come from the germline V gene. Trimming took off 0 bases at V and 3 bases at J, with 3 bases between the two ends. CDR3 length: 12 amino acids.

DNA for the CDR3: TGTGCCAGCGGGGACAGGGCTAGCAATCAGCCCCAGCATTTT. It codes for CASGDRASNQPQHF. The genes are TRBV28 and TRBJ1-5; 9 bases are shared with TRBD1. The germline V gene has CDR1 MDHEN and CDR2 SYDVKM. V lost 8 bases to trimming and J lost 0 bases; unmatched junction nucleotides: 2. The CDR3 is 14 amino acids.

V usage is TRBV6-4 and J usage is TRBJ1-2; tentatively, D is TRBD1 (5 bases). Trimming shortened V by 0 bases and J by 2 bases, and 10 bases separated the two germline ends. The CDR3 length is 15 residues. Germline CDR1 reads MRHNA; CDR2 reads SNTAGT. Here the CDR3 reads CASSDSRGSNYGYTF. CDR3 coding DNA: TGTGCCAGCAGTGACTCTAGGGGTTCAAACTATGGCTACACCTTC.

The chain joins TRBV13 to TRBJ1-6, with D perhaps TRBD1 (6 bases). From germline, CDR1 is PRHDT and CDR2 FYEKMQ (reference sequence). Trimming stripped 1 base from V and 7 bases from J, with 11 bases between. The CDR3 extends over 15 amino acids. The CDR3 DNA follows: TGTGCCAGCAGCTTAGATGGCAGGGGCAATTCACCCCTCCACTTT. It is translated as CASSLDGRGNSPLHF.

CDR3 region: CASSVPGTNEKLFF. In DNA form, the CDR3 reads TGTGCCAGCAGTGTCCCGGGGACTAATGAAAAACTGTTTTTT. The chain has TRBV25-1 and TRBJ1-4, with D hard to call. Per the germline V gene, CDR1 is MGHDK and CDR2 is SYGVNS. The CDR3 runs 14 residues. Trimming pared 4 bases from V and 2 bases from J, leaving 8 bases between.

The CDR3 region is CASSPQRGSSYNEQFF. CDR3 DNA: TGTGCCAGCAGCCCCCAACGAGGTAGCTCCTACAATGAGCAGTTCTTC. This chain connects TRBV7-2 to TRBJ2-1; no clear D gene. The CDR3 has 16 amino acids. Trimming shortened V by 5 bases and J by 0 bases, and 14 bases separated the two germline ends. Germline V gene lookup returns CDR1 SGHTA and CDR2 FQGNSA.

This clone showed up just a few times. V and J are TRBV11-2 and TRBJ2-7; possibly TRBD1 for D (6 bases). CDR3 length equals 15 residues. Between the trimmed V and J ends, which lost 3 bases and 1 base, there was a span of 13 bases. Germline-derived CDR1 and CDR2 are SGHAT and FQNNGV. Here the CDR3 DNA reads TGTGCCAGCAGCTTGGGCTGGGGGACATCCTACGAGCAGTACTTC. It translates to CASSLGWGTSYEQYF.

The J gene is TRBJ2-2, the V gene TRBV27, with D hard to call. The germline CDR1 and CDR2 sequences are MNHEY and SMNVEV (reference sequence). This CDR3 has 14 amino acids. V gave up 6 bases and J gave up 0 bases, with 8 bases separating them. The CDR3 sequence is CASRVSANTGELFF. The CDR3 bases are TGTGCCAGCAGGGTCAGTGCGAACACCGGGGAGCTGTTTTTT.

The rearrangement links TRBV5-6 to TRBJ2-7; 7 nucleotides align to TRBD1. V was clipped by 0 bases and J by 4 bases; unmatched bases: 7. Looked up from germline, CDR1 is SGHDT and CDR2 is YYEEEE. This CDR3 is 15 amino acids long. The CDR3 here is CASSLGPGTEYEQYF. The CDR3 DNA sequence: TGTGCCAGCAGCTTGGGTCCCGGGACAGAGTACGAGCAGTACTTC.

This chain joins TRBV6-4 and TRBJ1-6; the D gene is possibly TRBD1 (6 bases). CDR1 is MRHNA and CDR2 is SNTAGT in the germline V gene. The V and J ends lost 3 bases and 6 bases respectively, with 9 bases between them. This CDR3 is 14 amino acids long. CDR3 protein: CASSEFRGNSPLHF. The DNA of the CDR3 is TGTGCCAGCAGTGAATTCAGGGGTAATTCACCCCTCCACTTT.

In its sample, this clone was seen a few times. This chain uses TRBV7-9 with TRBJ1-1, with D hard to call. Germline V gene sequence: CDR1 SEHNR, CDR2 FQNEAQ (reference sequence). The V and J ends lost 0 bases and 5 bases respectively, with 13 bases between them. This CDR3 is built from 15 residues. Here the CDR3 reads CASSLASSGGTEAFF. The CDR3 DNA follows: TGTGCCAGCAGCTTAGCGTCCTCTGGCGGGACTGAAGCTTTCTTT.

The rearrangement links TRBV27 to TRBJ1-5; D possibly corresponds to TRBD1 (6 bases). The CDR3 length is 14 residues. Trimming pared 4 bases from V and 2 bases from J, leaving 9 bases between. Germline-derived CDR1 and CDR2 are MNHEY and SMNVEV (reference sequence). CDR3 amino acids: CASSWTARNQPQHF. In nucleotides, the CDR3 is TGTGCCAGCAGTTGGACAGCGCGCAATCAGCCCCAGCATTTT.

V usage is TRBV2 and J usage is TRBJ2-2, with TRBD1 as a possible D gene (5 bases). This CDR3 is built from 11 residues. Germline lookup yields CDR1 SNHLY and CDR2 FYNNEI. Trimming took 6 bases from V and 7 from J, leaving 6 bases between them. The CDR3 DNA reads as TGTGCCAGCAGAGGGGACGGGGAGCTGTTTTTT. Its translation is CASRGDGELFF.

The rearrangement joins TRBV9 to TRBJ2-3; 10 bases are a match to TRBD2. The CDR3 loop spans 16 amino acids. CDR1 is SGDLS and CDR2 is YYNGEE in the germline V gene. The junction had 5 bases not matched to a gene; V was cut back by 2 bases and J by 2 bases. In nucleotides, the CDR3 is TGTGCCAGCAGCGTGTCCAGCGGGGGGGTCACAGATACGCAGTATTTT. As protein: CASSVSSGGVTDTQYF.